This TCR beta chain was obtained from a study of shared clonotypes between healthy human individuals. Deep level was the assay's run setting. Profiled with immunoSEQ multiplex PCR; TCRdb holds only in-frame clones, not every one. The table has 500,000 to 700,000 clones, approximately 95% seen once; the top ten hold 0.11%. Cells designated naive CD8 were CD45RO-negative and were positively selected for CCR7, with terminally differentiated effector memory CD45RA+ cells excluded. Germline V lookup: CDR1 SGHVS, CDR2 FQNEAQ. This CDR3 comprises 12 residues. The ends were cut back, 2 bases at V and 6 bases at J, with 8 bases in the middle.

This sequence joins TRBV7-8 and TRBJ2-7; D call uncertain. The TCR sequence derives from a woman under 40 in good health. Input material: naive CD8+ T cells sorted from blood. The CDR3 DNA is TGTGCCAGCAGCTTAATCATCGGCGAGCAGTACTTC. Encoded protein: CASSLIIGEQYF.